The rows below give T cell receptor beta chains drawn from one sample of a study of early T cells in non-severe SARS-CoV-2 infection. TCRdb recomputed calls from the 5' RACE reads with MiXCR, one row per CDR3 protein. This table holds about 64,000 distinct CDR3 sequences, roughly 13% found once. Sample: whole blood. Receptors were obtained from an adult who was a healthcare worker with PCR-confirmed SARS-CoV-2 infection or an uninfected control (not recorded which). Each CDR3 is given with its conserved first and last residue. Fields, in order: V gene, D gene, clone size, J gene, CDR3 protein. A D gene is named only where the DNA matches it firmly. A row's size may be missing; if present it is once, few, many or a size class.

>TRBV29-1|TRBD2|NA|TRBJ2-3
CSPLTSADTQYF
>TRBV6-1|NA|many|TRBJ1-1
CASSESGRVNTEAFF
>TRBV14|TRBD2|few|TRBJ2-1
CASSQPLAGPGNEQFF
>TRBV3-1|TRBD1|NA|TRBJ1-1
CASSLISGQGRDTEAFF
>TRBV9|NA|NA|TRBJ2-1
CASSVSDNEQFF
>TRBV5-4|NA|few|TRBJ1-5
CASSLQGVSQPQHF
>TRBV3-1|NA|NA|TRBJ1-2
CASSQGFDYGYTF
>TRBV27|NA|NA|TRBJ2-1
CASKQEVSRYNEQFF
>TRBV28|TRBD1|NA|TRBJ2-7
CASSFTTGVDEQYF
>TRBV6-2/TRBV6-3|NA|NA|TRBJ2-7
CASSYGHNTGNEQYF
>TRBV9|NA|NA|TRBJ2-1
CASSFTGGDEQFF
>TRBV3-1|NA|many|TRBJ2-7
CASSQGVEQYF
>TRBV3-1|NA|NA|TRBJ1-1
CASSQGTAGREAFF
>TRBV7-2|NA|few|TRBJ1-1
CASSSGQNTEAFF
>TRBV4-3|NA|many|TRBJ1-2
CASSLDRATAVGYTF
>TRBV6-2/TRBV6-3|TRBD1|NA|TRBJ2-4
CASSPDREINIQYF
>TRBV2|NA|few|TRBJ1-6
CASSEGRNSPLHF
>TRBV5-5|NA|NA|TRBJ1-4
CASSEDLNEKLFF
>TRBV4-1|TRBD1|few|TRBJ1-6
CASSRDRTASPLHF
>TRBV12-5|NA|many|TRBJ2-3
CASGSSSSTDTQYF
>TRBV7-9|TRBD2|many|TRBJ2-3
CASSSRTSGVGDTQYF
>TRBV18|TRBD1|few|TRBJ2-7
CASSPEYTGGIGSEQYF
>TRBV29-1|NA|few|TRBJ1-1
CSVVGGTEAFF
>TRBV7-2|NA|few|TRBJ2-5
CASSLDWALKETQYF
>TRBV5-6|NA|many|TRBJ2-7
CASSSEMRRNYEQYF
>TRBV9|TRBD1|few|TRBJ1-1
CASSPGSTGLAFF
>TRBV3-1|TRBD1|few|TRBJ2-1
CASSYWGQEGAYNEQFF
>TRBV3-1|NA|few|TRBJ2-5
CASSRTLAPGQETQYF
>TRBV19|NA|NA|TRBJ1-5
CASSPSPVQPQHF
>TRBV10-3|NA|many|TRBJ1-1
CAISVRGVETEAFF
>TRBV7-9|TRBD1|few|TRBJ2-1
CASSSTTGTGPYNEQFF
>TRBV18|TRBD1|many|TRBJ1-4
CASSPRDGTGNEKLFF
>TRBV29-1|NA|many|TRBJ1-2
CSVEWQSYGYTF
>TRBV20-1|TRBD1|NA|TRBJ2-3
CSAGGFTDTQYF
>TRBV15|NA|many|TRBJ2-3
CATSFMGGGGLTDTQYF
>TRBV5-1|TRBD1|NA|TRBJ2-7
CASSLEPGQGLYEQYF
>TRBV12-3/TRBV12-4|TRBD1|many|TRBJ1-1
CASSFPPRQGRNTEAFF
>TRBV9|TRBD2|NA|TRBJ2-3
CASSVEKRGADTQYF
>TRBV5-1|TRBD1|NA|TRBJ2-2
CASSSPGGEELFF
>TRBV11-3|NA|many|TRBJ2-6
CASSSGGNGANVLTF
>TRBV6-6|NA|NA|TRBJ2-5
CASRVGGLETQYF
>TRBV5-4|NA|many|TRBJ2-4
CASSLVLEGNQYF
>TRBV5-4|TRBD1|many|TRBJ1-1
CASSSHRDRGRLNTEAFF
>TRBV6-2/TRBV6-3|NA|many|TRBJ1-6
CASSGGTGFNSPLHF
>TRBV7-2|NA|many|TRBJ1-4
CASSLGGTNEKLFF
>TRBV28|TRBD1|NA|TRBJ1-1
CASSFPGTGNTEAFF
>TRBV3-1|NA|NA|TRBJ2-2
CASSLGAPGTGELFF
>TRBV9|TRBD1|many|TRBJ1-3
CASRPPLGQGRNTIYF
>TRBV2|NA|NA|TRBJ2-3
CASPPGTGNTDTQYF
>TRBV6-2/TRBV6-3|NA|NA|TRBJ2-1
CASSYSPVPSYNEQFF
>TRBV7-2|NA|NA|TRBJ1-1
CASSLAGAGTEAFF